This T cell receptor (beta chain) was recovered during a study of cytomegalovirus exposure and HLA in healthy donors listed by TCRdb under 2017. Study-wide context: According to an earlier analysis of several hundred of the donors, some 170 million T cells yielded over 90 million unique TCR beta sequences and around 300 Gb of sequence data. Among approximately 370 genotyped donors of the cohort, an average of roughly 230,000 unique TCR beta nucleotide sequences was sequenced per donor, of which 15% to 20% were non-productive. Rather than drawing on any new phenotypic data, the later analysis identified candidate immune exposures from TCR beta sequences and the way those sequences occurred across donors. A later genetic analysis took genome-wide SNP genotypes for about 60% of the roughly 670 donors and used that subset as a discovery cohort. Of the 300 to 500 genotyped donors, 75% to 85% were placed in the genetic ancestry cluster associated with self-reported Caucasian donors. Using immunosequencing, the study profiled T cell repertoires from fewer than 850 subjects and related those repertoires to cytomegalovirus serostatus. Donor age, sex, ethnicity and CMV serostatus were compiled alongside the repertoire data. The study combined high-throughput TCR immunosequencing, statistical association of individual TCRs with disease status, and machine learning to predict cytomegalovirus infection status. The number of donors typed differed by locus, with 629-630 for A, B, C, DRB1 and DQB1, roughly 520 for DQA1, about 610 for DPA1, and some 440 for DPB1. The study aimed to test whether cataloging public T cell receptors could reveal signatures of past pathogen exposure. All discovery cohort repertoires had been generated using a single sequencing platform. Approximately 300 gigabases of sequencing data and around 88 million unique TCR sequences made up an early release that covered over 550 HLA-typed donors. To study patterns of TCR occurrence, a later analysis re-analyzed previously published TCR beta repertoires from hundreds of donors and added high-resolution HLA genotyping. Both class I and class II loci were covered by HLA typing, at four-digit resolution. Roughly 5 DR-DQ haplotypes were handled as single units for association and clustering, since linkage in the cohort was strong. In an earlier analysis of roughly 600 of the donors, high-throughput TCR beta sequencing was used to judge whether each TCR beta V gene segment behaved as functional or pseudogenic. A separate validation cohort of 100 to 150 different subjects was used in addition to the roughly 620-subject first cohort.

Overall results and qualifications from the work: The 87-base-pair reads could not distinguish some IMGT-functional V segments, including TRBV6-2 and TRBV6-3, so those segments were excluded. Because HLA typing was unavailable for some donors at each locus, only the typed subset was used in association tests. A few of the identified cytomegalovirus-associated TCR beta chains were confirmed in vitro to be specific for cytomegalovirus antigens. When HLA alleles, especially DR and DQ, strongly co-occurred, attributing TCR associations to individual alleles was difficult. In an earlier analysis of 587 of the donors, most TCR beta V segments appeared in productive rearrangements about 90% or about 30% of the time, broadly matching IMGT annotations. CMV serostatus was the only immune exposure information available for the cohort. Compared with equally common non-associated chains, HLA-associated TCR beta chains in a later analysis were more clonally expanded and had lower generation probabilities. Linkage disequilibrium might explain the correlated functional status among segregating V segments, but an unknown experimental factor could not be ruled out. A total of roughly 160 TCR beta chains were listed by the study as associated with cytomegalovirus. In a later genetic analysis, a missense DCLRE1C variant was associated with V-gene and J-gene trimming of TCR beta chains, and the association was replicated in an independent cohort. Most TCR sequences were observed very rarely across donors, whereas some public TCRs were present in many individuals. A later analysis found that TCR association rates varied across HLA loci, with DRB1 alleles showing the most associated TCRs and HLA-C alleles the fewest. A further reported finding was that TCR beta sequences accurately predicted the HLA-A and HLA-B alleles for most subjects in the first cohort. The classifier was reported to diagnose cytomegalovirus status with high specificity and sensitivity in both the original cohort and the validation cohort. According to the authors, the approach could potentially be generalized to other disease states and immunological phenotypes. The cohort was sequenced for TCR beta chains only, and without alpha or paired-chain data the features that could be detected were limited. Several of the top co-occurrence clusters appeared to be linked to parvovirus B19, influenza, CMV and Epstein-Barr virus, according to a later analysis. A later genetic analysis reported fewer N-insertions in productive TCRs among donors in an Asian-associated ancestry cluster than the roughly 650-donor mean. Sequencing depth was assumed to be roughly uniform across donors in the presence/absence analyses, though that assumption may not hold. In a later analysis, most CMV-associated TCR beta chains were found to appear HLA-restricted, with HLA associations seemingly driven largely by CMV exposure. In a later analysis, some 17,000 TCR beta sequences were associated with specific HLA alleles at a false discovery rate of 0.05. Some 15 rarely observed V segments, including chromosome 9 orphons, were excluded from the earlier analysis of approximately 500 of the donors because counts were too low. The sequencing pipeline was judged likely to have produced a cluster of highly shared sequence variants as a technical artifact.

V trim: 5 bases; J trim: 6 bases; unmatched bases: 3. The germline V gene (reference sequence) sets CDR1 to LNHDA and CDR2 to SQIVND. The CDR3 starts with the cysteine, ends with the phenylalanine, and has 13 residues. Only the CDR3 DNA is retained, 39 bases long and in frame from the first base. As to this clone: Its antigen is still unknown. No quality values exist for individual bases; no much larger clone is one base distant. This sample also contains other DNA sequences that code for the same CDR3.

The cohort comprised 710 or so healthy bone marrow donors. At the time of sampling, all cohort members were nominally healthy, though unrecorded immune exposures were likely present. The donor was CMV seropositive and was included in the group of 250 to 300 seropositive cohort members. Each donor provided a peripheral blood sample, and peripheral blood mononuclear cells were used for TCR beta sequencing. Genomic DNA was extracted from the blood cell samples with the Qiagen DNeasy Blood Extraction Kit. Libraries were made using the immunoSEQ multiplex PCR assay. The multiplex PCR relied on a mix of 60 forward primers for TCR Vbeta segments and 13 reverse primers for TCR Jbeta segments. The CDR3 region of rearranged TCR beta genes was amplified from genomic DNA by a multiplex PCR assay. The Illumina HiSeq System was used to sequence the amplified TCR beta libraries as 87-base-pair reads. From the authors' description of their analysis: In a later analysis, approximately 74 million unique TCR beta chains were counted across the approximately 620 repertoires, and around 11 million of these chains were shared by at least two donors. To remove PCR and sequencing errors, raw reads were error-corrected and collapsed into unique sequences using a nearest-neighbor algorithm that merged closely related sequences. V, D and J gene segments were assigned by aligning CDR3 sequences to IMGT reference sequences. Each retained sequence needed at least a six-nucleotide match to both a V gene segment and a J gene segment. Rearrangements were classified as productive when the CDR3 lacked stop codons and remained in frame with V and J, and all other rearrangements were classified as non-productive. CDR3 was defined by IMGT convention, running from the second conserved V-encoded cysteine to the conserved J-encoded phenylalanine. In an earlier analysis of some 550 of the donors, sequences lacking an unambiguous match to a single V gene segment were excluded. An earlier analysis of just under 600 of the donors called V segments functional above 56.7% productive rearrangements and segregating when the between-donor standard deviation exceeded 5%. To diagnose cytomegalovirus status from the catalog of TCR beta chain sequences, a statistical classification framework was built. In a later analysis, TCR nucleotide sequences were compared against IMGT/GENE-DB human TR gene sequences so that V and J genes could be assigned. The TCRdist pipeline was used in a later analysis to assign CDR3 sequences and most-parsimonious VDJ recombination scenarios. In a later analysis, each TCR beta chain was defined by its CDR3 amino acid sequence together with its V-gene family, and reads lacking a unique V-gene family were excluded. As a way to deal with suspected cross-contamination and a sequencing artifact, a later analysis dropped approximately 570 nucleotide sequences that were highly shared and had low generation probability. In a later analysis, a clonal expansion index was calculated for each public chain from normalized within-repertoire ranks of inferred template counts. In a later analysis, generation probabilities were computed using a VDJ recombination model fitted to out-of-frame rearrangements, and the results were checked against IGoR. In a later analysis, hypergeometric tests were used to score TCR-TCR, TCR-HLA and TCR-CMV co-occurrence, with a repertoire-size bias correction applied to TCR pairs. To estimate false discovery rates, a later analysis permuted the HLA or CMV assignments 20 times. In a later analysis, co-occurring TCRs were grouped with DBSCAN, and TCRdist sequence similarity was added when clustering was performed within HLA-allele-positive subsets. For co-occurrence clustering, repertoires with fewer than 30,000 or more than 120,000 public chains were excluded, along with 4 to 6 repertoires with anomalous nucleotide sharing. TCRdb carries this immuneACCESS record with in-frame sequences only. Its versions omit some clonotypes, under half of them owing to an unresolved V gene in the studies checked, with the rest unexplained. The V and J calls and clone size are taken from that table; D and trimming were inferred from the DNA. This sample has 180,000 or so clones in its table, and roughly 73% of those were observed once. About 7.6% of the sample is taken by the ten largest.

The sample taken for sequencing was PBMCs. The TCR was taken from a middle-aged woman in good health and CMV-seropositive. The rearrangement combines TRBV19 with TRBJ1-5; TRBD1 matches 8 bases in the middle. The DNA reads TGTGCCAGTAGTGGACAGGGCGGTCAGCCCCAGCATTTT. It is translated as CASSGQGGQPQHF.